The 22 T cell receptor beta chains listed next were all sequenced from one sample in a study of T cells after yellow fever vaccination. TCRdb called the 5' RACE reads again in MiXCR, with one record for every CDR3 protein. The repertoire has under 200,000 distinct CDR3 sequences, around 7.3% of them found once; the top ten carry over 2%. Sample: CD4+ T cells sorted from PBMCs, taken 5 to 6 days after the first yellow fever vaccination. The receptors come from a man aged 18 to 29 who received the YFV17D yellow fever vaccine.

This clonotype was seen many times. CDR3 region: CASSIGTSGGASQETQYF. The CDR3 region has the DNA TGTGCCAGCAGCATCGGGACTAGCGGGGGGGCCTCCCAAGAGACCCAGTACTTC. The chain links TRBV7-9 to TRBJ2-5; 16 bases are a match to TRBD2. Trimming cost V 5 bases and J 1 base; bases outside gene matches: 7. This CDR3 has 18 amino acids. Germline V lookup: CDR1 SEHNR, CDR2 FQNEAQ (reference sequence).

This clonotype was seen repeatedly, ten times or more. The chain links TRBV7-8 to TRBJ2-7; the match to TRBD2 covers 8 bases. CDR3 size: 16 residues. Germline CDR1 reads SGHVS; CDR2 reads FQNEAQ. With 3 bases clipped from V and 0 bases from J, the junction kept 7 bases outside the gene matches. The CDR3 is CASSLAGGSSSYEQYF. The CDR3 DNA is TGTGCCAGCAGCTTGGCGGGGGGATCTAGCTCCTACGAGCAGTACTTC.

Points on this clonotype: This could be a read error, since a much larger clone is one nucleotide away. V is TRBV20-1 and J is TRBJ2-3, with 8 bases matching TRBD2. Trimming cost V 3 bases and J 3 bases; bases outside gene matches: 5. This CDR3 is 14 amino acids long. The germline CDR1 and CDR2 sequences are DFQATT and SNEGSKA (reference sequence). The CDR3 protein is CSASVAGLTDTQYF. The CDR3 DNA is TGCAGTGCTAGTGTAGCGGGGCTGACAGATACGCAGTATTTT.

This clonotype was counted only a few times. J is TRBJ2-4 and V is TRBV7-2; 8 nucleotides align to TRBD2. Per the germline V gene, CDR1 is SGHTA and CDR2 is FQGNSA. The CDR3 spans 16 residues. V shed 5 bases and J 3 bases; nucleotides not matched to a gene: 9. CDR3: CASSPVVAGFKNIQYF. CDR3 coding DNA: TGTGCCAGCAGCCCCGTAGTAGCGGGGTTCAAAAACATTCAGTACTTC. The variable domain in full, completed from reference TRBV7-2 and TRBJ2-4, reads GAGVSQSPSNKVTEKGKDVELRCDPISGHTALYWYRQSLGQGLEFLIYFQGNSAPDKSGLPSDRFSAERTGGSVSTLTIQRTQQEDSAVYLCASSPVVAGFKNIQYFGAGTRLSVL.

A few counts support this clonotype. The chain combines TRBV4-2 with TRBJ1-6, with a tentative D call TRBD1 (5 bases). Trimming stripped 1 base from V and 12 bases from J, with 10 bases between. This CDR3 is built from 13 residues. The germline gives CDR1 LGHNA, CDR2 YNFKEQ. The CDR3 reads CASSQVRGLPLHF. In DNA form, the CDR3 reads TGTGCCAGCAGCCAAGTGCGGGGGTTACCCCTCCACTTT.

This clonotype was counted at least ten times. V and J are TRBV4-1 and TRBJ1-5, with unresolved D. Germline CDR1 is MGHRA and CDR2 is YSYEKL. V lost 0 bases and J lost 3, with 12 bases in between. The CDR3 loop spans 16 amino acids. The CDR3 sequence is CASSQELGRLNQPQHF. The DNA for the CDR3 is TGCGCCAGCAGCCAAGAGTTAGGGCGGCTCAATCAGCCCCAGCATTTT.

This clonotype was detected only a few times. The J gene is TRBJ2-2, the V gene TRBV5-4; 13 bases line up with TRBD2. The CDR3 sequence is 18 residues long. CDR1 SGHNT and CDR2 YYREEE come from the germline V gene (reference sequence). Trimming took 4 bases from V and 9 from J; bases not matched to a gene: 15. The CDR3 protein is CASSPAGTSGAGGRELFF. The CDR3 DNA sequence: TGTGCCAGCAGCCCGGCCGGGACTAGCGGGGCTGGGGGCCGGGAGCTGTTTTTT.

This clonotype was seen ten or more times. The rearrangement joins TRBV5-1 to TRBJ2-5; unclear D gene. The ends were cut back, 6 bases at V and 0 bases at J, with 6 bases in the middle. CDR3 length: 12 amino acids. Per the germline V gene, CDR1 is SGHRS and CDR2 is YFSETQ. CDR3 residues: CASTLDQETQYF. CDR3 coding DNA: TGCGCCAGCACTTTGGACCAAGAGACCCAGTACTTC.

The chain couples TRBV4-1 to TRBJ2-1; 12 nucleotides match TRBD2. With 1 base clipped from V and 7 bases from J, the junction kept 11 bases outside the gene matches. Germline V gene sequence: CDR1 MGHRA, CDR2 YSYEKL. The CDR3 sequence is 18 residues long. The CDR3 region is CASSQVLAGGGWGNEQFF. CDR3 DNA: TGCGCCAGCAGCCAAGTACTAGCGGGGGGCGGGTGGGGGAATGAGCAGTTCTTC.

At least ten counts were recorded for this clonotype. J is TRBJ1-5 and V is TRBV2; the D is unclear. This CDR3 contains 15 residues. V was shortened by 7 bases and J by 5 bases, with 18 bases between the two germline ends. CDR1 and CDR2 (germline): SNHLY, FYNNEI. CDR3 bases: TGTGCCAGCACATGGCGGGCTCGTAAGGATCAGCCCCAGCATTTT. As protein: CASTWRARKDQPQHF.

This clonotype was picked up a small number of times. The CDR3 loop reads CASSLPLGRSYNEQFF. CDR3 sequence (DNA): TGTGCCAGCAGCCTCCCTCTAGGTCGCTCCTACAATGAGCAGTTCTTC. This chain uses TRBV5-8 with TRBJ2-1; D not resolved. Trimming took off 4 bases at V and 0 bases at J, with 14 bases between the two ends. Germline V gives CDR1 SGHTS, CDR2 YDEGEE. CDR3 length equals 16 residues. The entire variable domain, with the rest obtained from reference TRBV5-8 and TRBJ2-1, is as follows: EAGVTQSPTHLIKTRGQQATLRCSPISGHTSVYWYQQALGLGLQFLLWYDEGEERNRGNFPPRFSGRQFPNYSSELNVNALELEDSALYLCASSLPLGRSYNEQFFGPGTRLTVL.

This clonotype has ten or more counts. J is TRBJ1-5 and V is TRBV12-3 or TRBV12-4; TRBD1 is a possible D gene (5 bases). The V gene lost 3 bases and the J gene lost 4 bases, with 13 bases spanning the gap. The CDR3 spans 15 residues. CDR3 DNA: TGTGCCAGCAGTTTTCCCGACAGCAGAAATCAGCCCCAGCATTTT. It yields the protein CASSFPDSRNQPQHF.

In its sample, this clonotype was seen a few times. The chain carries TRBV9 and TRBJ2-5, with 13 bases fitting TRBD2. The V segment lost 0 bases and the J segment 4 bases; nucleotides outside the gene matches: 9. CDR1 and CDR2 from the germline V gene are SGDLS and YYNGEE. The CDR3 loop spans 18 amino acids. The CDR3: CASSVGETSGGWGETQYF. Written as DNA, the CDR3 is TGTGCCAGCAGCGTAGGGGAGACTAGCGGGGGGTGGGGAGAGACCCAGTACTTC.

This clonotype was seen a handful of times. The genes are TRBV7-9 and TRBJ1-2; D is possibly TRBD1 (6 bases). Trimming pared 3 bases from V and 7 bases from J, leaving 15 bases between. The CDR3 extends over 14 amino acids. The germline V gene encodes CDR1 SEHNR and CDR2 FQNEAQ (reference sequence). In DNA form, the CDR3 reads TGTGCCAGCAGCTTTCGGGGGGCCTTGAGTGGCTACACCTTC. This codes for CASSFRGALSGYTF.

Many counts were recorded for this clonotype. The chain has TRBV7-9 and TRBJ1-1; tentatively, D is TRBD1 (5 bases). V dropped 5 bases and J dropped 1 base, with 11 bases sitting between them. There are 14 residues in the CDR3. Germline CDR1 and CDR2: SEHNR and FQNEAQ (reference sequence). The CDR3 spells CASSPRDQNTEAFF. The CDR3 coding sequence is TGTGCCAGCAGCCCCCGGGACCAGAACACTGAAGCTTTCTTT.

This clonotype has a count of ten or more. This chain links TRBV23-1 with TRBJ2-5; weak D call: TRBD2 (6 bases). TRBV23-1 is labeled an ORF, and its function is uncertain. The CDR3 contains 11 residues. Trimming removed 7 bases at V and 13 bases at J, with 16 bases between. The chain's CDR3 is CASTLGLNVYF. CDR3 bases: TGCGCCAGCACTCTGGGACTGAATGTGTACTTC.

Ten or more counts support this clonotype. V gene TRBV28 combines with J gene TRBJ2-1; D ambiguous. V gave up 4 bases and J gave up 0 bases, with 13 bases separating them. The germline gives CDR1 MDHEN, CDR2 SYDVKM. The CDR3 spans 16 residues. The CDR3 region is CASSSAEGNSYNEQFF. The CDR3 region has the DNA TGTGCCAGCAGTTCCGCCGAAGGGAACTCCTACAATGAGCAGTTCTTC.

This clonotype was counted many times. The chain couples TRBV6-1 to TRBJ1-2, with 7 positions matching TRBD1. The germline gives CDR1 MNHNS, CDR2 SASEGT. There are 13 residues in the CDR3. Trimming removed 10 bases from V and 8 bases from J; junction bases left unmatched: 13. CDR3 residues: CATRPQTGRGYTF. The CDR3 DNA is TGTGCCACCCGCCCCCAGACAGGGCGCGGCTACACCTTC.

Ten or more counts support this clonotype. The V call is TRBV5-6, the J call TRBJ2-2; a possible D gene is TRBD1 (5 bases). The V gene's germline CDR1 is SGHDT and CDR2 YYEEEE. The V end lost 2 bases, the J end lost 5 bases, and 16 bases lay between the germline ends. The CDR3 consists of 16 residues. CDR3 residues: CASSFPGQGLTGELFF. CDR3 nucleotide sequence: TGTGCCAGCAGCTTCCCAGGGCAGGGCTTGACCGGGGAGCTGTTTTTT. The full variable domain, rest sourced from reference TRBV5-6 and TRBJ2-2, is DAGVTQSPTHLIKTRGQQVTLRCSPKSGHDTVSWYQQALGQGPQFIFQYYEEEERQRGNFPDRFSGHQFPNYSSELNVNALLLGDSALYLCASSFPGQGLTGELFFGEGSRLTVL.

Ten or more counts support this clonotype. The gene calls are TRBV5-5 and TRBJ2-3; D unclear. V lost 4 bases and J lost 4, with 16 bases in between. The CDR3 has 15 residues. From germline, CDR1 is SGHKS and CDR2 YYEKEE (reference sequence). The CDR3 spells CASSPTVRPPDTQYF. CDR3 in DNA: TGTGCCAGCAGCCCGACGGTACGACCACCAGATACGCAGTATTTT.

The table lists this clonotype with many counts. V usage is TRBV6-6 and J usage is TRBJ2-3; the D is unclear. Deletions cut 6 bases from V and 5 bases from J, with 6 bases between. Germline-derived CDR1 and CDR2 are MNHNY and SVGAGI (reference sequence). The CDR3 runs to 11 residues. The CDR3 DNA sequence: TGTGCCAGCAGCACCCGAGATACGCAGTATTTT. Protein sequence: CASSTRDTQYF.

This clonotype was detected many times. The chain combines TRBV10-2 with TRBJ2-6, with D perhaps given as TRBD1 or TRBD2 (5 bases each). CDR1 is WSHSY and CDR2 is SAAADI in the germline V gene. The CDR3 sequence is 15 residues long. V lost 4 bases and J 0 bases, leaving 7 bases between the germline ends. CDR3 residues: CASSAGTSGANVLTF. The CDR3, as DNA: TGCGCCAGCAGTGCTGGGACCTCTGGGGCCAACGTCCTGACTTTC.